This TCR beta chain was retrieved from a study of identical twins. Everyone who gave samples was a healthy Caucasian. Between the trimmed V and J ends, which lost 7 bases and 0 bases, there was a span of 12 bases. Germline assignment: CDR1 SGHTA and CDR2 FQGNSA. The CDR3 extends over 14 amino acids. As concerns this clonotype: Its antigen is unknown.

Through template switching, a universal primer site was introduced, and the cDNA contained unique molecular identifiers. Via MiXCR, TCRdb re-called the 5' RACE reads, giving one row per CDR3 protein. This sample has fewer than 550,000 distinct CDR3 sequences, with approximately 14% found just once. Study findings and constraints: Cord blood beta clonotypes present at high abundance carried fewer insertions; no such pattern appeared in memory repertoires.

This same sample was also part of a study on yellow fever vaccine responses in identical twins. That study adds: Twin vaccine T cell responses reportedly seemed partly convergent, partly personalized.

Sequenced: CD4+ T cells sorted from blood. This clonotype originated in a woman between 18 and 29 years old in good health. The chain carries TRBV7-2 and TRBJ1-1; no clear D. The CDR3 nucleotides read TGTGCCAGCAACCCTGGAAACATGAACACTGAAGCTTTCTTT. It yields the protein CASNPGNMNTEAFF.